This T cell receptor (beta chain) was recovered during a study of shared clonotypes between healthy human individuals. Study-level points and caveats: Memory subsets had estimated richness that was generally smaller than that of naive subsets. Unshared clonotypes carried lower generation probabilities than those common to all four donors.

Clones were read by immunoSEQ multiplex PCR, and TCRdb kept only the in-frame ones, dropping some. The table has 650,000 to 800,000 clones, approximately 90% seen once. The V and J ends lost 1 base and 3 bases respectively, with 10 bases between them. Germline V gene data show CDR1 as SNHLY and CDR2 as FYNNEI. The CDR3 is 14 amino acids. Points on this clone: The target antigen is unknown.

The naive CD8 population came from CD45RO-negative cells selected for CCR7, without terminally differentiated effector memory CD45RA+ cells. J is TRBJ2-7 and V is TRBV2; D not certain. This receptor was taken from a man aged 30 to 39 in good health. Input material: naive CD8+ T cells sorted from blood. The CDR3 nucleotides read TGTGCCAGCAGTGAAGGGAATAAGGTCTACGAGCAGTACTTC. Amino acids: CASSEGNKVYEQYF.